These 17 T cell receptor beta chains came from one sample sequenced in a study of PD-1 blockade in classical Hodgkin lymphoma. The table came from immunoSEQ multiplex PCR; TCRdb's copy has only in-frame clones and leaves some out. The table records just under 7,500 clones, roughly 80% of them present only once. Noted time point: cycle 4 day 1 (C4D1), after five to seven weeks of nivolumab. Each of the patients experienced relapse following autologous stem cell transplantation, and their brentuximab vedotin exposure differed. Sample: peripheral blood mononuclear cells (PBMCs), taken before the fourth cycle of nivolumab. These receptors were collected from a human donor with classical Hodgkin lymphoma.

The rearrangement joins TRBV27 to TRBJ2-1, with D possibly matching TRBD1 (5 bases). Germline assignment: CDR1 MNHEY and CDR2 SMNVEV (reference sequence). Trimming shortened V by 2 bases and J by 0 bases, and 8 bases separated the two germline ends. This CDR3 is 15 amino acids long. The CDR3 here is CASSLRGPSYNEQFF. CDR3 DNA: TGTGCCAGCAGTTTAAGGGGTCCCTCCTACAATGAGCAGTTCTTC.

The chain has TRBV9 and TRBJ2-7, with 7 bases fitting TRBD1. The CDR3 sequence is 14 residues long. V gave up 0 bases and J gave up 2 bases; unmatched junction bases: 2. Germline CDR1 and CDR2: SGDLS and YYNGEE. CDR3 region: CASSVGTGPYEQYF. In DNA form, the CDR3 reads TGTGCCAGCAGCGTAGGGACAGGACCCTACGAGCAGTACTTC.

The rearrangement uses TRBV7-3 and TRBJ2-1; D not certain. Trimming left V 5 bases short and J 2 bases short, with 1 base between. The CDR3 sequence is 11 residues long. The germline CDR1 and CDR2 sequences are SGHTA and FQGTGA. DNA for the CDR3: TGTGCCAGCAGCGCCTACAATGAGCAGTTCTTC. This translates into CASSAYNEQFF.

The V gene is TRBV14, the J gene TRBJ2-7; D tentatively reads TRBD1 or TRBD2 (5 bases each). With 3 bases removed from V and 2 bases from J, the gap between germline ends came to 17 bases. There are 16 residues in the CDR3. Germline-derived CDR1 and CDR2 are SGHDN and FVKESK. This chain's CDR3 is CASSHRDGVVTYEQYF. In DNA form, the CDR3 reads TGTGCCAGCAGCCATAGGGACGGCGTCGTCACCTACGAGCAGTACTTC.

The J gene is TRBJ2-1, the V gene TRBV9; 7 nucleotides align to TRBD2. Per germline, CDR1 SGDLS and CDR2 YYNGEE. After removal of 4 bases from V and 2 bases from J, the junction contained 6 bases not matched to a gene. This CDR3 is 15 amino acids long. DNA of the CDR3: TGTGCCAGCAGCCAGACCGGGACTACCTACAATGAGCAGTTCTTC. It encodes CASSQTGTTYNEQFF.

The rearrangement uses TRBV5-1 and TRBJ1-2, with D possibly TRBD1 on 6 matching bases. Deletions cut 0 bases from V and 7 bases from J, with 16 bases between. CDR3 length equals 15 residues. Germline V CDR1 and CDR2: SGHRS, YFSETQ. The CDR3 sequence: CASSLEQGGYVGYTF. As DNA, the CDR3 is TGCGCCAGCAGCTTGGAACAGGGAGGTTACGTTGGCTACACCTTC. The whole variable domain, filled in from reference TRBV5-1 and TRBJ1-2, reads KAGVTQTPRYLIKTRGQQVTLSCSPISGHRSVSWYQQTPGQGLQFLFEYFSETQRNKGNFPGRFSGRQFSNSRSEMNVSTLELGDSALYLCASSLEQGGYVGYTFGSGTRLTVV.

This chain joins TRBV6-1 and TRBJ2-7; D unresolved. Germline CDR1 MNHNS, CDR2 SASEGT. Trimming removed 2 bases from V and 3 bases from J, with 11 bases in between. This CDR3 is 14 amino acids long. CDR3 region: CASSETYVLYEQYF. CDR3 sequence (DNA): TGTGCCAGCAGTGAAACTTACGTACTCTACGAGCAGTACTTC.

This clone occurred a few times. The V gene is TRBV10-3, the J gene TRBJ2-3; 7 bases align to TRBD2. CDR3 size: 14 residues. Germline V gives CDR1 ENHRY, CDR2 SYGVKD. With 3 bases clipped from V and 2 bases from J, the junction kept 2 bases outside the gene matches. For the CDR3, the DNA is TGTGCCATCAGTGACTGGGACTACACAGATACGCAGTATTTT. Its translation is CAISDWDYTDTQYF.

This rearrangement joins TRBV6-5 to TRBJ2-2; D remains unclear. This CDR3 is built from 14 residues. Between the trimmed V and J ends, which lost 2 bases and 1 base, there was a span of 5 bases. Germline CDR1 reads MNHEY; CDR2 reads SVGAGI. In DNA, the CDR3 is TGTGCCAGCAGTTACAATCGGAACACCGGGGAGCTGTTTTTT. Its translation is CASSYNRNTGELFF.

The chain uses TRBV10-3 and TRBJ2-7, with 7 bases lining up with TRBD1. Germline CDR1 reads ENHRY; CDR2 reads SYGVKD. The V and J ends lost 6 bases and 2 bases, in that order; junction bases with no gene match: 4. This CDR3 contains 13 residues. CDR3 sequence reads: CAIRRQGAYEQYF. In nucleotides, the CDR3 is TGTGCCATCAGGCGTCAGGGGGCCTACGAGCAGTACTTC.

The chain joins TRBV6-1 to TRBJ2-2, with 8 positions matching TRBD1. Trimming at V came to 6 bases and at J to 7 bases, leaving 10 bases not matched to a gene. CDR3 length: 15 amino acids. The germline V gene encodes CDR1 MNHNS and CDR2 SASEGT. CDR3 loop: CASRPPDRAGGELFF. CDR3 nucleotides: TGTGCCAGCAGGCCCCCGGACAGGGCGGGCGGGGAGCTGTTTTTT.

The chain is built from TRBV19 and TRBJ1-5, with 8 bases aligning to TRBD1. CDR1 and CDR2 (germline): LNHDA, SQIVND (reference sequence). The trim removed 5 bases at V and 6 bases at J, leaving 6 bases unmatched. The CDR3 loop spans 14 amino acids. The CDR3 is CASSRWTGTQPQHF. In DNA, the CDR3 is TGTGCCAGTAGTCGATGGACAGGGACTCAGCCCCAGCATTTT.

This chain connects TRBV29-1 to TRBJ1-2; possible D gene TRBD1, 5 bases. V lost 8 bases, J lost 7 bases, and 20 bases lay in between. CDR1 is SQVTM, CDR2 ANQGSEA, per germline. CDR3 length: 13 residues. CDR3 sequence: CSISQGGEPGYTF. CDR3 DNA sequence: TGCAGCATTAGCCAGGGAGGCGAACCTGGCTACACCTTC.

Turning to this clone: A junction end diverges from the germline sequence, so it may reflect a read error. The chain combines TRBV7-6 with TRBJ1-1; weak D call: TRBD1 (5 bases). The CDR3 is made up of 16 amino acids. Germline V gives CDR1 SGHVS, CDR2 FNYEAQ. The CDR3 coding sequence is TGTGCCAGCAGTTTAGTTCTCGGAGGGGTGGACACTGAAGCTTTCTTT. Protein product: CASSLVLGGVDTEAFF.

The chain links TRBV11-3 to TRBJ2-3; TRBD2 matches 10 bases. Germline V CDR1 and CDR2: SGHNT, YENEEA. Unmatched junction bases numbered 13, after V lost 3 bases and J lost 4 bases. The CDR3 length is 18 residues. In DNA form, the CDR3 reads TGTGCCAGCAGCTTGTTGGCCCCGAGCGGGGGGGCCCCAGATACGCAGTATTTT. This codes for CASSLLAPSGGAPDTQYF.

The chain links TRBV28 to TRBJ1-4; D call uncertain. Per germline, CDR1 MDHEN and CDR2 SYDVKM. The CDR3 runs to 11 residues. Trimming took 6 bases from V and 5 from J, leaving 4 bases between them. CDR3 residues: CASSQNEKLFF. The DNA for the CDR3 is TGTGCCAGCAGCCAAAATGAAAAACTGTTTTTT. Complete variable domain (other parts from reference TRBV28 and TRBJ1-4): DVKVTQSSRYLVKRTGEKVFLECVQDMDHENMFWYRQDPGLGLRLIYFSYDVKMKEKGDIPEGYSVSREKKERFSLILESASTNQTSMYLCASSQNEKLFFGSGTQLSVL.

CDR3 sequence: CASSARLGGSTDTQYF. As DNA, the CDR3 is TGTGCCAGCAGCGCGAGACTAGGCGGCAGCACAGATACGCAGTATTTT. This chain links TRBV11-3 with TRBJ2-3; possible D gene TRBD2, 6 bases. From germline, CDR1 is SGHNT and CDR2 YENEEA. V gave up 5 bases and J gave up 0 bases, with 15 bases separating them. The CDR3 contains 16 residues.